These 16 T cell receptor beta chains were sequenced from one sample in a study of immune characterization of retroperitoneal liposarcoma. TCRdb re-derived calls from the PCR reads in MiXCR, one entry per CDR3 protein. Of approximately 10,000 distinct CDR3 sequences listed, about 39% are singletons. Sequencing input: tumor tissue. The receptors come from a male donor with retroperitoneal liposarcoma.

The chain couples TRBV6-1 to TRBJ2-1; TRBD1 agrees at 7 bases. V was clipped by 5 bases and J by 13 bases; unmatched bases: 14. The CDR3 runs to 14 residues. Germline V gene data show CDR1 as MNHNS and CDR2 as SASEGT. Written as DNA, the CDR3 is TGTGCCAGCAGTTATGGGGGACAGACAAACATTCAGTTCTTC. Protein: CASSYGGQTNIQFF.

In its sample, this clonotype was seen many times. The V and J genes are TRBV7-8 and TRBJ2-5, with D possibly matching TRBD2 (7 bases). Trimming took off 1 base at V and 2 bases at J, with 14 bases between the two ends. Per the germline V gene, CDR1 is SGHVS and CDR2 is FQNEAQ. CDR3 size: 16 residues. The CDR3 loop is CASSLVVGGGQETQYF. Written as DNA, the CDR3 is TGTGCCAGCAGCTTAGTGGTAGGGGGGGGTCAAGAGACCCAGTACTTC. Together with reference TRBV7-8 and TRBJ2-5, the CDR3 gives the full variable domain: GAGVSQSPRYKVAKRGQDVALRCDPISGHVSLFWYQQALGQGPEFLTYFQNEAQLDKSGLPSDRFFAERPEGSVSTLKIQRTQQEDSAVYLCASSLVVGGGQETQYFGPGTRLLVL.

There are a few counts of this clonotype. V and J are TRBV7-2 and TRBJ2-1; D perhaps matches TRBD2 (6 bases). The CDR3 consists of 16 residues. Germline V gene sequence: CDR1 SGHTA, CDR2 FQGNSA. The V gene lost 3 bases and the J gene lost 0 bases, with 12 bases spanning the gap. The CDR3 DNA follows: TGTGCCAGCAGCTTGGAGGGCCTGAGCTCCTACAATGAGCAGTTCTTC. This translates into CASSLEGLSSYNEQFF.

Regarding this clonotype: One junction end does not reproduce the germline sequence, and a read error may be involved. The J gene is TRBJ2-5, the V gene TRBV5-3; weak D call: TRBD2 (7 bases). TRBV5-3 is an open reading frame, and its role is uncertain. There are 14 residues in the CDR3. CDR3 in amino acids: CASSLGGGEAAQYF. CDR3 DNA: TGTGCCAGCAGCTTGGGAGGGGGAGAGGCGGCCCAGTACTTC.

This chain links TRBV27 with TRBJ2-1, with D unclear. Trimming removed 3 bases at V and 10 bases at J, with 10 bases between. The CDR3 consists of 12 residues. Germline CDR1 reads MNHEY; CDR2 reads SMNVEV (reference sequence). The CDR3 bases are TGTGCCAGCAGTTTTAGCCGTGTGGAGCAGTTCTTC. This translates into CASSFSRVEQFF.

The V and J genes are TRBV5-6 and TRBJ2-7; possibly TRBD1 for D (5 bases). V gave up 3 bases and J gave up 3 bases, with 16 bases separating them. There are 15 residues in the CDR3. Germline V gene sequence: CDR1 SGHDT, CDR2 YYEEEE. As DNA, the CDR3 is TGTGCCAGCAGCTGGCCCTGGGGCGGCGACTACGAGCAGTACTTC. This translates into CASSWPWGGDYEQYF.

This clonotype was counted a few times. The chain carries TRBV6-5 and TRBJ2-3, with D perhaps TRBD2 (5 bases). CDR1 MNHEY and CDR2 SVGAGI come from the germline V gene. CDR3 length: 14 residues. Trimming left V 9 bases short and J 1 base short, with 14 bases between. The CDR3, as DNA: TGTGCCAGTTCGAGGGTTGATGGCACAGATACGCAGTATTTT. Encoded protein: CASSRVDGTDTQYF.

The chain uses TRBV6-1 and TRBJ2-2; TRBD1 or TRBD2 may be the D gene (5 bases each). This CDR3 comprises 15 residues. Germline V CDR1 and CDR2: MNHNS, SASEGT. Trimming removed 5 bases at V and 8 bases at J, with 18 bases between. Here the CDR3 reads CASSHQTGAFGELFF. For the CDR3, the DNA is TGTGCCAGCAGTCACCAGACCGGGGCGTTTGGGGAGCTGTTTTTT.

At least ten counts were recorded for this clonotype. The CDR3 nucleotides are TGTGCCAGCAGTATTAAAGAGACCCAGTTCTTC. This sequence encodes CASSIKETQFF. The chain employs TRBV7-2 and TRBJ2-1; no clear D gene. The V end was cut by 6 bases, the J end by 13 bases, with 13 bases between. The CDR3 is made up of 11 amino acids. Germline CDR1 is SGHTA and CDR2 is FQGNSA. Variable domain in full (rest from reference TRBV7-2 and TRBJ2-1): GAGVSQSPSNKVTEKGKDVELRCDPISGHTALYWYRQSLGQGLEFLIYFQGNSAPDKSGLPSDRFSAERTGGSVSTLTIQRTQQEDSAVYLCASSIKETQFFGPGTRLTVL.

The genes are TRBV27 and TRBJ1-1; D uncertain. Germline loops: CDR1 MNHEY, CDR2 SMNVEV (reference sequence). The CDR3 totals 13 residues. Trimming shortened V by 4 bases and J by 0 bases, and 6 bases separated the two germline ends. The CDR3 sequence: CASSSWVNTEAFF. The CDR3 region has the DNA TGTGCCAGCAGTTCATGGGTGAACACTGAAGCTTTCTTT.

The chain employs TRBV7-2 and TRBJ2-3; no definite D call. This CDR3 region has 12 residues. Germline CDR1 and CDR2: SGHTA and FQGNSA. V lost 1 base and J lost 4, with 3 bases in between. This chain's CDR3 is CASSLESDTQYF. The CDR3 coding sequence is TGTGCCAGCAGCTTAGAATCAGATACGCAGTATTTT.

The CDR3 DNA sequence: TGTGCCAGCAGTTACTCGAGTCCGGGGAGAGACAAAAACATTCAGTACTTC. As protein: CASSYSSPGRDKNIQYF. The rearrangement uses TRBV6-6 and TRBJ2-4, with D perhaps TRBD2 (5 bases). V was trimmed by 0 bases and J by 3 bases, leaving 15 bases between them. This CDR3 has 17 amino acids. In germline, CDR1 is MNHNY, CDR2 SVGAGI (reference sequence).

The rearrangement joins TRBV6-8 to TRBJ2-1; 7 bases line up with TRBD2. The closer fit of TRBJ2-7 to the DNA end suggests the J call may be wrong. The V gene's germline CDR1 is MNHGY and CDR2 SAAAGT. The CDR3 is made up of 16 amino acids. The chain's CDR3 is CASSRLTTSRSYEQYF. The CDR3 DNA reads TGTGCCAGCAGTCGACTGACGACTAGCAGGTCCTACGAGCAGTACTTC.

The chain links TRBV6-1 to TRBJ2-1; D possibly corresponds to TRBD2 (6 bases). The CDR3 runs 14 residues. V was trimmed by 4 bases and J by 0 bases, leaving 7 bases between them. Germline CDR1 and CDR2: MNHNS and SASEGT. The CDR3 bases are TGTGCCAGCAGTGCGCGGGGCTCCTACAATGAGCAGTTCTTC. Encoded protein: CASSARGSYNEQFF.

This clonotype has only a few counts. The chain uses TRBV27 and TRBJ2-3, with D uncertain. This CDR3 spans 16 amino acids. CDR1 is MNHEY, CDR2 SMNVEV, per germline (reference sequence). The V end lost 5 bases, the J end lost 3 bases, and 18 bases lay between the germline ends. CDR3 sequence reads: CASSSAGPWLTDTQYF. As DNA, the CDR3 is TGTGCCAGCAGTAGCGCCGGACCCTGGTTGACAGATACGCAGTATTTT.

Judged by abundance, this clonotype is medium-sized. V is TRBV6-1 and J is TRBJ2-1; D possibly corresponds to TRBD1 (5 bases). The J call is uncertain, as TRBJ2-7 better fits the DNA end. The CDR3 is 13 amino acids. Looked up from germline, CDR1 is MNHNS and CDR2 is SASEGT. CDR3 amino acids: CASSEGQLNEQYF. In DNA, the CDR3 is TGTGCCAGCAGTGAAGGACAGTTAAATGAGCAGTACTTC.